This TCR beta chain was found in a study of cytomegalovirus exposure and HLA in healthy donors. PCR amplification relied on 60 Vbeta primers (plus 13 Jbeta primers). TCRdb's copy holds only in-frame clones and misses some; the assay was immunoSEQ multiplex PCR. Among 150,000 to 200,000 clones, around 90% were seen once, and the ten largest hold roughly 1.8%. The CDR3 totals 16 residues. Trimming cost V 4 bases and J 1 base; bases outside gene matches: 4. Looked up from germline, CDR1 is SGHNT and CDR2 is YENEEA. The TCR comes from a woman aged 18-30 years in good health and CMV-seronegative. The sequenced material came from PBMCs. This sequence joins TRBV11-3 and TRBJ2-5; 12 bases are shared with TRBD2. CDR3 loop: CASSSRLAGAQETQYF. In DNA, the CDR3 is TGTGCCAGCAGCTCGAGACTAGCGGGGGCCCAAGAGACCCAGTACTTC. Complete variable domain (other parts from reference TRBV11-3 and TRBJ2-5): EAGVVQSPRYKIIEKKQPVAFWCNPISGHNTLYWYLQNLGQGPELLIRYENEEAVDDSQLPKDRFSAERLKGVDSTLKIQPAELGDSAVYLCASSSRLAGAQETQYFGPGTRLLVL.